This TCR beta chain was captured in a study of blood T cell repertoires in COVID-19. Study as a whole: Specimens from acute and convalescent COVID-19 originated in the United States, Italy and Spain. PBMCs, B-cell-depleted T cells, or T cells were the source of the cDNA or gDNA that made up the material.

This CDR3 comprises 12 residues. In germline, CDR1 is MRHNA, CDR2 SNTAGT. The V and J ends lost 4 bases and 6 bases respectively, with 6 bases between them. Either two negative PCRs, clearance, or symptom resolution qualified Cohort 3 donors as recovered. Generated by immunoSEQ multiplex PCR, the TCRdb table keeps only in-frame clones and is missing some. The top ten clones hold roughly 15% of a sample with about 250,000 clones, more than 75% of them seen once. The genes are TRBV6-4 and TRBJ2-2; D may be TRBD2 (5 bases). The source is a man aged 18 to 30 who had recovered from COVID-19. Material for sequencing was PBMCs or T cells enriched from blood (not recorded which). The CDR3 here is CASSARAGELFF. Here the CDR3 DNA reads TGTGCCAGCAGTGCGAGGGCCGGGGAGCTGTTTTTT.